The 20 T cell receptor beta chains presented below share a single source sample, sequenced in a study of T cell changes during pregnancy in multiple sclerosis. Clones were sequenced by immunoSEQ multiplex PCR, and TCRdb holds only the in-frame ones, with some missing. This sample has tens of thousands of clones, with 85% to 95% found just once. Specimen: peripheral blood, collected in the third trimester of pregnancy. Every receptor here comes from a female donor in good health, enrolled as a control in a pregnancy study.

The count of this clone is one. The DNA of the CDR3 is TGCGCCAGCAGCCATCCCCAGGGGGCGACTAATGAAAAACTGTTTTTT. It yields the protein CASSHPQGATNEKLFF. The J gene is TRBJ1-4, the V gene TRBV4-1, with TRBD1 identical over 8 bases. The CDR3 runs 16 residues. V lost 3 bases, J lost 2 bases, and 5 bases stayed unmatched. Germline V gives CDR1 MGHRA, CDR2 YSYEKL.

The chain is built from TRBV6-1 and TRBJ1-3; D perhaps matches TRBD1 (6 bases). CDR3 length: 15 residues. Trimming left V 2 bases short and J 3 bases short, with 11 bases between. Germline loops: CDR1 MNHNS, CDR2 SASEGT. The CDR3 loop reads CASSEYRALGNTIYF. CDR3 sequence (DNA): TGTGCCAGCAGTGAATACAGGGCCCTTGGAAACACCATATATTTT.

The V call is TRBV11-2, the J call TRBJ2-2; TRBD1 matches 9 bases. Germline loops: CDR1 SGHAT, CDR2 FQNNGV. CDR3 length: 17 residues. J was trimmed by 7 bases and V by 4 bases; bases with no gene match: 13. CDR3 nucleotides: TGTGCCAGCAGCTCCCCCCCGGGACAGGGAATTGACGGGGAGCTGTTTTTT. It is translated as CASSSPPGQGIDGELFF.

The rearrangement joins TRBV6-5 to TRBJ2-1; D is possibly TRBD2 (6 bases). CDR1 and CDR2 (germline): MNHEY, SVGAGI. This CDR3 region has 13 residues. Trimming shortened V by 6 bases and J by 4 bases, and 10 bases separated the two germline ends. This CDR3 is CASRASAYNEQFF. The CDR3 DNA reads TGTGCCAGCAGGGCTAGCGCTTACAATGAGCAGTTCTTC.

The CDR3 here is CASSTEGLAVYHEQFF. The CDR3, as DNA: TGTGCCAGCAGTACAGAGGGACTAGCTGTATACCATGAGCAGTTCTTC. The V call is TRBV28, the J call TRBJ2-1; TRBD2 matches at 9 bases. The CDR3 has 16 amino acids. Per germline, CDR1 MDHEN and CDR2 SYDVKM. Trimming cost V 5 bases and J 8 bases; bases outside gene matches: 13.

The chain recombines TRBV28 with TRBJ2-7, with TRBD2 identical over 11 bases. The length of the CDR3 is 16 residues. The germline V gene has CDR1 MDHEN and CDR2 SYDVKM. The V gene end was trimmed by 1 base and the J gene end by 6 bases; junction bases not matched to a gene: 8. The CDR3 DNA follows: TGTGCCAGCAGTTTATATCTAGCGGGAGGAGTTTTCGAGCAGTACTTC. Amino acid sequence: CASSLYLAGGVFEQYF.

This clone was counted between two and nine times. The DNA for the CDR3 is TGTGCCAGCAGCAAAGCCGGCGGGGGGACTTTGAACACTGAAGCTTTCTTT. Its protein is CASSKAGGGTLNTEAFF. The chain combines TRBV21-1 with TRBJ1-1. TRBV21-1 is shown as a pseudogene. CDR3 length: 17 amino acids.

In its sample, this clone was seen once. V usage is TRBV2 and J usage is TRBJ2-7; D perhaps matches TRBD2 (6 bases). CDR3 length: 17 residues. Germline CDR1 SNHLY, CDR2 FYNNEI. The V end was cut by 3 bases, the J end by 3 bases, with 21 bases between. CDR3: CASSDWLRGATFYEQYF. For the CDR3, the DNA is TGTGCCAGCAGTGACTGGCTACGCGGGGCCACCTTCTACGAGCAGTACTTC.

The rearrangement uses TRBV29-1 and TRBJ2-1; 10 bases fit TRBD2. Germline CDR1 SQVTM, CDR2 ANQGSEA. This CDR3 has 14 residues. Trimming at V came to 7 bases and at J to 9 bases, leaving 12 bases not matched to a gene. The CDR3 DNA reads TGCAGCGCGGAGGGTAGCGGGAGGTCTGGTGAGCAGTTCTTC. This encodes CSAEGSGRSGEQFF.

The rearrangement uses TRBV27 and TRBJ2-3; TRBD1 agrees at 9 bases. In germline, CDR1 is MNHEY, CDR2 SMNVEV (reference sequence). CDR3 length: 14 amino acids. Trimming cost V 4 bases and J 3 bases; bases outside gene matches: 2. CDR3 nucleotides: TGTGCCAGCAGTTGGGACAGGGCGACAGATACGCAGTATTTT. Translating gives CASSWDRATDTQYF.

A single count supports this clone. This chain joins TRBV6-6 and TRBJ2-3, with 9 bases fitting TRBD1. The germline V gene has CDR1 MNHNY and CDR2 SVGAGI (reference sequence). V shed 8 bases, J shed 3 bases, and the junction held 6 bases outside the gene matches. CDR3 length: 14 amino acids. The CDR3 DNA reads as TGTGCCAGCCTGGACAGGGGAAGAACAGATACGCAGTATTTT. This encodes CASLDRGRTDTQYF.

V gene TRBV5-1 combines with J gene TRBJ1-1; 7 bases agree with TRBD1. The CDR3 spans 19 residues. The V and J ends lost 5 bases and 0 bases, in that order; junction bases with no gene match: 19. Germline-derived CDR1 and CDR2 are SGHRS and YFSETQ. CDR3 nucleotide sequence: TGCGCCAGCAGACCCCGTCGGGTACAGGGGACGGCGATGAACACTGAAGCTTTCTTT. Protein sequence: CASRPRRVQGTAMNTEAFF.

The gene calls are TRBV7-8 and TRBJ2-1; 7 bases agree with TRBD2. Germline loops: CDR1 SGHVS, CDR2 FQNEAQ. Trimming took 4 bases from V and 3 from J; bases not matched to a gene: 12. The CDR3 is made up of 17 amino acids. The CDR3 nucleotides are TGTGCCAGCAGCTCCTCTCTGGGGCTAGCGGACTACAATGAGCAGTTCTTC. Amino acid sequence: CASSSSLGLADYNEQFF.

For the CDR3, the DNA is TGTGCCAGCCGGGAGACTAAGCCTAGCACAGATACGCAGTATTTT. Translated: CASRETKPSTDTQYF. The chain employs TRBV2 and TRBJ2-3, with D perhaps TRBD2 (6 bases). The CDR3 loop spans 15 amino acids. CDR1 is SNHLY, CDR2 FYNNEI, per germline. V lost 8 bases and J lost 0, with 15 bases in between.

This rearrangement joins TRBV9 to TRBJ2-3, with 11 bases identical to TRBD2. Germline V gives CDR1 SGDLS, CDR2 YYNGEE. The CDR3 is made up of 16 amino acids. The trim removed 3 bases at V and 4 bases at J, leaving 7 bases unmatched. CDR3 amino acids: CASSARLAGFADTQYF. CDR3 coding DNA: TGTGCCAGCAGCGCCAGACTAGCGGGATTCGCAGATACGCAGTATTTT.

This clone occurred a few times. The chain recombines TRBV28 with TRBJ2-7, with 7 positions matching TRBD2. Per the germline V gene, CDR1 is MDHEN and CDR2 is SYDVKM. CDR3 length: 14 residues. Trimming took 2 bases from V and 9 from J; bases not matched to a gene: 10. CDR3 sequence (DNA): TGTGCCAGCAGTTTAGCGGGAGCCCTCCTGGGGCAGTACTTC. Protein product: CASSLAGALLGQYF.

The chain combines TRBV5-4 with TRBJ2-1; TRBD2 matches at 7 bases. There are 15 residues in the CDR3. Germline values: CDR1 SGHNT, CDR2 YYREEE (reference sequence). With V trimmed by 0 bases and J by 8 bases, 8 bases remained unmatched. The CDR3 bases are TGTGCCAGCAGCTTGGGCTCACCGGGAGGCGATGAGCAGTTCTTC. This translates into CASSLGSPGGDEQFF.

This rearrangement joins TRBV27 to TRBJ2-7; the match to TRBD2 covers 7 bases. The CDR3 is made up of 13 amino acids. Trimming cost V 5 bases and J 5 bases; bases outside gene matches: 6. Germline values: CDR1 MNHEY, CDR2 SMNVEV (reference sequence). The DNA for the CDR3 is TGTGCCAGCAGTCTGAGCGGGATCAACGAGCAGTACTTC. It encodes CASSLSGINEQYF.

This chain connects TRBV27 to TRBJ2-7; D uncertain. The CDR3 runs 13 residues. The V end was cut by 4 bases, the J end by 3 bases, with 10 bases between. Per germline, CDR1 MNHEY and CDR2 SMNVEV (reference sequence). The chain's CDR3 is CASSYQSGYEQYF. The CDR3 DNA sequence: TGTGCCAGCAGTTATCAATCCGGCTACGAGCAGTACTTC.

This chain joins TRBV11-2 and TRBJ2-1; D remains ambiguous. Between the trimmed V and J ends, which lost 0 bases and 3 bases, there was a span of 9 bases. Per germline, CDR1 SGHAT and CDR2 FQNNGV. The CDR3 is 15 residues long. The CDR3 nucleotides are TGTGCCAGCAGCTTAGACCGCGGTTACTACAATGAGCAGTTCTTC. It encodes CASSLDRGYYNEQFF.